The T cell receptor (beta chain) described here comes from a study of T cells after yellow fever vaccination. Study findings and constraints: Weaker overall, the secondary response nonetheless peaked faster (day 5 versus 15). Post-booster samples contained most primary-vaccination clones (just under 98% CD4, around 90% CD8). Overall, a small share of clonotypes was seen in both CD4 and CD8 compartments.

At least ten counts were recorded for this clonotype. Its matching antigen is unknown. CDR3 size: 14 residues. Germline V CDR1 and CDR2: SQVTM, ANQGSEA. V was cut by 6 bases and J by 4 bases, with 15 bases left in between. A process of 5'RACE template switching, which added a universal primer site and UMIs, was used to make TCR cDNA. MiXCR, applied by TCRdb to the 5' RACE reads, yields one record per CDR3 protein. The profile shows 110,000 to 150,000 distinct CDR3 sequences, around 6.3% of them singletons. Material: CD4+ T cells sorted from PBMCs, obtained 10 days after the yellow fever booster vaccination. The source is a man aged 30-40 years who received the YFV17D yellow fever vaccine. The V and J genes are TRBV29-1 and TRBJ2-2, with D possibly matching TRBD1 (8 bases). The CDR3 is CSVDRAGVTGELFF. Here the CDR3 DNA reads TGCAGCGTGGACAGGGCGGGGGTCACCGGGGAGCTGTTTTTT.